This TCR beta chain was sequenced during a study of CD8+ T cells in alopecia areata. Across the whole study: A regimen of oral tofacitinib, 5 to 10 mg twice daily, was given to treated patients. General study findings and limits: Affected lesional scalp, above all in alopecia totalis/universalis, was more clonal than normal scalp. A great number of expanded lesional clones endured in scalp and blood during tofacitinib.

The CDR3 sequence is 14 residues long. CDR1 is LNHDA and CDR2 is SQIVND in the germline V gene (reference sequence). A note on this clone: Its target is not known. The junction and the germline gene differ at one end; a read error may be behind it.

Treatment: oral pan-JAK inhibitor, 5-10 mg twice daily. RNA was extracted and reverse transcribed into cDNA as the sequencing template. Using immunoSEQ multiplex PCR, the repertoire was profiled, and TCRdb retains in-frame clones only, with some absent. The data hold about 200,000 clones, with 60% to 70% observed a single time. The sample here was CD4+ T cells sorted from blood, taken at week 4, from a patient treated with tofacitinib. The TCR comes from a human donor with alopecia areata. This rearrangement joins TRBV19 to TRBJ1-1; the match to TRBD1 covers 7 bases. DNA of the CDR3: TGTGCCAGTAGTTGGGACAGAAGTAACACTGAGGCTTTCTTT. Its translation is CASSWDRSNTEAFF.